This record concerns one T cell receptor (beta chain) sequence. Its matching antigen is unknown. The source of the sample is a study of T cell responses to AZD1222 COVID-19 vaccine. Trimming pared 3 bases from V and 0 bases from J, leaving 11 bases between. The CDR3 spans 16 residues. The V gene's germline CDR1 is SGHVS and CDR2 FQNEAQ. Whole-study findings and limits: Unmutated variant regions are reportedly the target of nearly half of TCRs that are spike-specific.

Profiling relied on immunoSEQ multiplex PCR, and the TCRdb table lists in-frame clones only, not all of them. The table lists roughly 120,000 clones, 70% to 90% of them singletons. The origin of this receptor is an adult who received the AZD1222 COVID-19 vaccine. The chain is built from TRBV7-8 and TRBJ2-2; D uncertain. Sequenced here: peripheral blood, sampled 28 days after the second AZD1222 dose. The CDR3 spells CASSFHRTPNTGELFF. The CDR3 DNA reads as TGTGCCAGCAGCTTCCATCGTACCCCGAACACCGGGGAGCTGTTTTTT.